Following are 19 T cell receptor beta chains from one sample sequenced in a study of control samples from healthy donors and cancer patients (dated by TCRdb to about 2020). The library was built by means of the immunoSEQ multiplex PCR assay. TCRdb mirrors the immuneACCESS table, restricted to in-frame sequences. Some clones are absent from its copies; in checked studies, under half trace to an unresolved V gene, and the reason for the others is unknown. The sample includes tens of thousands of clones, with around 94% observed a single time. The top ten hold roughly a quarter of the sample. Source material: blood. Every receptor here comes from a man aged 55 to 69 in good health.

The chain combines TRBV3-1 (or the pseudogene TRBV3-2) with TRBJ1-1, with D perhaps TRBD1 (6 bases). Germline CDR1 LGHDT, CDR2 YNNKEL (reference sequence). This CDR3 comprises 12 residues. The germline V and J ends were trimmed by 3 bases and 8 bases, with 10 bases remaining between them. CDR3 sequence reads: CASSQADREAFF. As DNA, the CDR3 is TGTGCCAGCAGCCAGGCTGACAGGGAAGCTTTCTTT.

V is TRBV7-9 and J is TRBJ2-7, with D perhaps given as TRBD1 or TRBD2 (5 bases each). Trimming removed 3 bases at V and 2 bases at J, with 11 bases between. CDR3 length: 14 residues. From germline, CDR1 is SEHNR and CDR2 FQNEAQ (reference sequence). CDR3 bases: TGTGCCAGCAGCTTCCGGGACCTAGCCTACGAGCAGTACTTC. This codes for CASSFRDLAYEQYF. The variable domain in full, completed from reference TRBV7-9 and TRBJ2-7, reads DTGVSQNPRHKITKRGQNVTFRCDPISEHNRLYWYRQTLGQGPEFLTYFQNEAQLEKSRLLSDRFSAERPKGSFSTLEIQRTEQGDSAMYLCASSFRDLAYEQYFGPGTRLTVT.

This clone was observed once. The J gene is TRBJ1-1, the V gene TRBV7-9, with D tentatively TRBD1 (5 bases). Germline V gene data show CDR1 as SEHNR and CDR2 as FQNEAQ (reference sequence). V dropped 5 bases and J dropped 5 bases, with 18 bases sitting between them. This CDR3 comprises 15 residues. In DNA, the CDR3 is TGTGCCAGCAGCCCACCATTTGGGGGTCGGACTGAAGCTTTCTTT. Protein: CASSPPFGGRTEAFF.

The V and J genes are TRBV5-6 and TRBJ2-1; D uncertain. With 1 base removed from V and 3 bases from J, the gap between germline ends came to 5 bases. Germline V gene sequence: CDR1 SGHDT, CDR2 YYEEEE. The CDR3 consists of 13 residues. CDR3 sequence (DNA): TGTGCCAGCAGCTTGCCCAACTACAATGAGCAGTTCTTC. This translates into CASSLPNYNEQFF.

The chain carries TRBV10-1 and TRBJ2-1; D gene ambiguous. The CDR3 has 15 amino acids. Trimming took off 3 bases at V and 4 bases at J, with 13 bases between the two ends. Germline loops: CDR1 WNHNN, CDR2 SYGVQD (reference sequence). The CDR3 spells CASSERSASYNEQFF. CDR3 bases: TGCGCCAGCAGTGAACGGTCCGCGTCGTACAATGAGCAGTTCTTC.

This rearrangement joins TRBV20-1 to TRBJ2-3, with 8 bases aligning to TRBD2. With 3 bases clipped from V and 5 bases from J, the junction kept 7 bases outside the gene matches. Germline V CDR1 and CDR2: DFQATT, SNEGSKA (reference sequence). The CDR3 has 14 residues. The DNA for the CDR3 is TGCAGTGCTAGTGACGGGAGGGCGAAAGATACGCAGTATTTT. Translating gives CSASDGRAKDTQYF.

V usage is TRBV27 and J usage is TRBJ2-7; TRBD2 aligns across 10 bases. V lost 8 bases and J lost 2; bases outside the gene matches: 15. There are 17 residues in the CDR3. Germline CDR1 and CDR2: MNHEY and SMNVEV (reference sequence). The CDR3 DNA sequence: TGTGCCAGCTGGGGACTAGCGAAGATAGGGGTGACCTACGAGCAGTACTTC. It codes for CASWGLAKIGVTYEQYF.

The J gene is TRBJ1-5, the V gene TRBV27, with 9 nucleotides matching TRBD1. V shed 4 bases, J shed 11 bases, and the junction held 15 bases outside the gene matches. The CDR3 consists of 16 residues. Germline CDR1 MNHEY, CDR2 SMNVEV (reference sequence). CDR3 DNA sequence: TGTGCCAGCAGTTCTGGGACAGGGAAGCTTTGGGGGTCCCAGCATTTT. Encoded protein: CASSSGTGKLWGSQHF.

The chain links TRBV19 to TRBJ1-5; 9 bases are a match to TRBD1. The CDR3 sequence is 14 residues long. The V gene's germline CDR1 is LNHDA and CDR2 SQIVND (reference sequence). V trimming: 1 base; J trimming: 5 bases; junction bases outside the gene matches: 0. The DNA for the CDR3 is TGTGCCAGTAGTATAGGGGACAGGGATCAGCCCCAGCATTTT. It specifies CASSIGDRDQPQHF.

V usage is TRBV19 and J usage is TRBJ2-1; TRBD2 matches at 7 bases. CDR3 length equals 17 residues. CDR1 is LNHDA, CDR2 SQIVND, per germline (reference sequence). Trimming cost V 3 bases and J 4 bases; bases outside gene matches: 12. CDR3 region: CASSIPAGEFGYNEQFF. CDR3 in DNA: TGTGCCAGTAGTATTCCCGCGGGAGAATTCGGGTACAATGAGCAGTTCTTC.

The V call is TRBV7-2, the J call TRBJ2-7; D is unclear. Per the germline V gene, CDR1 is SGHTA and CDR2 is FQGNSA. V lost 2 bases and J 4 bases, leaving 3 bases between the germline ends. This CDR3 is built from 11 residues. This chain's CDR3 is CASSLRYEQYF. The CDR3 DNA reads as TGTGCCAGCAGCTTAAGGTACGAGCAGTACTTC.

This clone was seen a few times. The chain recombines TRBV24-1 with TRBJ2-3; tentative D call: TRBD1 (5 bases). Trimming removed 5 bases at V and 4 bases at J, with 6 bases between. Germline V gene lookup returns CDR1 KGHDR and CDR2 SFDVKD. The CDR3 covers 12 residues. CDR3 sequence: CATSVGADTQYF. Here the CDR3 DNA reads TGTGCCACCAGTGTAGGGGCAGATACGCAGTATTTT.

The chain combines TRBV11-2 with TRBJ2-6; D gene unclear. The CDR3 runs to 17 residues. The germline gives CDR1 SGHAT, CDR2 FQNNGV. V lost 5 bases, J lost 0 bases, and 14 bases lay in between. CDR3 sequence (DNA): TGTGCCAGCAGCCGAACGGGTCATCGCTCTGGGGCCAACGTCCTGACTTTC. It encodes CASSRTGHRSGANVLTF.

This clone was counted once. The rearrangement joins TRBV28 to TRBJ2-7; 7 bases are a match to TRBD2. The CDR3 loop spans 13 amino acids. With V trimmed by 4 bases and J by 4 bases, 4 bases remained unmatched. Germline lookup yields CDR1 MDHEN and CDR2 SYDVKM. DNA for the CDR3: TGTGCCAGCAGTTCCGGACTAGTTTACGAGCAGTACTTC. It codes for CASSSGLVYEQYF.

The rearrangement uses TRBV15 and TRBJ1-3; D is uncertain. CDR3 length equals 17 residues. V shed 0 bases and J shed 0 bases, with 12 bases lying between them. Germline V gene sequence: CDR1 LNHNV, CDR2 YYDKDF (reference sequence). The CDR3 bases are TGTGCCACCAGCAGAGACCATACGGGATCCTCTGGAAACACCATATATTTT. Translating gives CATSRDHTGSSGNTIYF.

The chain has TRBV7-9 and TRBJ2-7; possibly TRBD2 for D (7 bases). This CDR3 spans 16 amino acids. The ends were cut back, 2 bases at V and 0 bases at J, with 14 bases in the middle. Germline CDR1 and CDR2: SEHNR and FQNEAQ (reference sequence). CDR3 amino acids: CASSLYGEGDSYEQYF. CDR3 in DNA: TGTGCCAGCAGCTTATACGGGGAGGGGGACTCCTACGAGCAGTACTTC.

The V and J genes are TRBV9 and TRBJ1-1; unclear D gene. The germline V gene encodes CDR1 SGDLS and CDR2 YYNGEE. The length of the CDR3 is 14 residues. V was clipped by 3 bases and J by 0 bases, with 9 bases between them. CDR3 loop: CASSATVLNTEAFF. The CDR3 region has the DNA TGTGCCAGCAGCGCAACAGTGCTGAACACTGAAGCTTTCTTT.

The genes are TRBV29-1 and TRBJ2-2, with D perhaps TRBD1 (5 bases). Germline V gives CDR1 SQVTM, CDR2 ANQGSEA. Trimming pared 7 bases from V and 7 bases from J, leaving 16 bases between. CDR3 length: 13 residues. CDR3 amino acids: CSASGIPHGELFF. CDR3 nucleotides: TGCAGCGCCTCAGGGATTCCTCACGGGGAGCTGTTTTTT.

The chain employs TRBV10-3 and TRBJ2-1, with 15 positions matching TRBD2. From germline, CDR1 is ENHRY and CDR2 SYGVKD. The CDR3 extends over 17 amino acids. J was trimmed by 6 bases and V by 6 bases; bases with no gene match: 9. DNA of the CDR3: TGTGCCATCAGACGAAATCGGACTAGCGGGAGGGCCAATGAGCAGTTCTTC. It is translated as CAIRRNRTSGRANEQFF.